Listed below are T cell receptor beta chains from one sample, sequenced in a study of beta chain features in type 1 diabetes. Method: immunoSEQ multiplex PCR; TCRdb's copy keeps in-frame clones and lacks some. The sample records 41,000 or so clones, approximately 60% being singletons. The sequenced sample was Tregs from blood. Receptor source: a man aged 25 to 40 with type 1 diabetes. Some clones in this sample may be carry-over from other donors' samples. The CDR3 runs from the conserved cysteine through the conserved F or W. D genes are given only for firm matches. Size is omitted from some rows. Given values are once, few, many or a class for expanded clones.

J gene | clone size | D gene | V gene | CDR3 DNA | CDR3 protein
TRBJ2-6 | . | . | TRBV29-1 | TGCAGCGTTGGTGAGGTTGGGGCCAACGTCCTGACTTTC | CSVGEVGANVLTF
TRBJ2-2 | few | . | TRBV5-4 | TGTGCCAGCAGCTTCAACTTCCCCGGGGAGCTGTTTTTT | CASSFNFPGELFF
TRBJ2-5 | . | . | TRBV11-2 | TGTGCCAGCAGCCCGGAGGTCGGGGGAAGACAAGAGACCCAGTACTTC | CASSPEVGGRQETQYF
TRBJ1-6 | . | . | TRBV23-1 | TGCGCCAGCAGTCAATCAAGAACATTTATTTATAATTCACCCCTCCACTTT | CASSQSRTFIYNSPLHF
TRBJ1-6 | . | . | TRBV5-1 | TGCGCCAGCAGCCCACGACTCGCCTATAATTCACCCCTCCACTTT | CASSPRLAYNSPLHF
TRBJ2-4 | few | . | TRBV23-1 | TGCGCCAGCAGTCAATCGCCGGGATCCAAAAACATTCAGTACTTC | CASSQSPGSKNIQYF
TRBJ1-2 | . | TRBD1 | TRBV5-4 | TGTGCCAGCAGCTCTAACAGGGGCCAGAATGGCTACACCTTC | CASSSNRGQNGYTF
TRBJ2-3 | . | TRBD2 | TRBV19 | TGTGCCAGTAGCACCGGGGGGACCCAAGATACGCAGTATTTT | CASSTGGTQDTQYF
TRBJ2-5 | . | TRBD1 | TRBV2 | TGTGCCAGCAGTGAACAGTGGGCAGGGGGCTCAGAGACCCAGTACTTC | CASSEQWAGGSETQYF
TRBJ2-5 | . | TRBD2 | TRBV2 | TGTGCCAGCAGTGAAGGAGCGGGGACTCAGAGGGCCCAGTACTTC | CASSEGAGTQRAQYF
TRBJ2-5 | once | . | TRBV27 | TGTGCCAGCAGGTTCGGGGGAGCGGAGACCCAGTACTTC | CASRFGGAETQYF
TRBJ2-1 | once | TRBD2 | TRBV7-9 | TGTGCCAGCAGCTACAGCGGGAGTGAGCAGTTCTTC | CASSYSGSEQFF
TRBJ2-2 | . | TRBD2 | TRBV5-4 | TGTGCCAGCAGCTTGGGTAGCGGGGGAGGCACCGGGGAGCTGTTTTTT | CASSLGSGGGTGELFF
TRBJ2-3 | few | . | TRBV7-9 | TGCGCCAGCAGCCTTAGCGCCGGGATGTTCACAGATACGCAGTATTTT | CASSLSAGMFTDTQYF
TRBJ2-6 | once | . | TRBV6-5 | TGTGCCAGCAGTCGTATTTTCTCTGGGGCCAACGTCCTGACTTTC | CASSRIFSGANVLTF
TRBJ1-3 | . | . | TRBV5-5 | TGTGCCAGCAGCTTGGCGCCAGGCTCTGGAAACACCATATATTTT | CASSLAPGSGNTIYF
TRBJ2-2 | . | . | TRBV27 | TGTGCCAGCAGTTTATGGCCCACCGGGGAGCTGTTTTTT | CASSLWPTGELFF
TRBJ2-5 | . | TRBD2 | TRBV7-2 | TGTGCCAGCAGACCAGAGGGGCTTAGCGGGGTGCGAGAGACCCAGTACTTC | CASRPEGLSGVRETQYF
TRBJ2-7 | . | . | TRBV18 | TGTGCCAGCTCACCAGCGCGGGACTACGAGCAGTACTTC | CASSPARDYEQYF
TRBJ2-7 | medium-sized | . | TRBV28 | TGTGCCAGCACCCCGAGGGGAGGAGAGCAGTACTTC | CASTPRGGEQYF
TRBJ2-2 | . | TRBD2 | TRBV11-2 | TGTGCCAGCAGCTTAAGGCGGACTAGCGGGGGGAACACCGGGGAGCTGTTTTTT | CASSLRRTSGGNTGELFF
TRBJ2-7 | . | . | TRBV11-1 | TGTGCCAGCAGCGACCGGACACAAAGCTCCTACGAGCAGTACTTC | CASSDRTQSSYEQYF
TRBJ2-7 | . | . | TRBV4-3 | TGCGCCAGCAGCCAAGATCCCCGGACAGCCAGCGGGCAGTACTTC | CASSQDPRTASGQYF